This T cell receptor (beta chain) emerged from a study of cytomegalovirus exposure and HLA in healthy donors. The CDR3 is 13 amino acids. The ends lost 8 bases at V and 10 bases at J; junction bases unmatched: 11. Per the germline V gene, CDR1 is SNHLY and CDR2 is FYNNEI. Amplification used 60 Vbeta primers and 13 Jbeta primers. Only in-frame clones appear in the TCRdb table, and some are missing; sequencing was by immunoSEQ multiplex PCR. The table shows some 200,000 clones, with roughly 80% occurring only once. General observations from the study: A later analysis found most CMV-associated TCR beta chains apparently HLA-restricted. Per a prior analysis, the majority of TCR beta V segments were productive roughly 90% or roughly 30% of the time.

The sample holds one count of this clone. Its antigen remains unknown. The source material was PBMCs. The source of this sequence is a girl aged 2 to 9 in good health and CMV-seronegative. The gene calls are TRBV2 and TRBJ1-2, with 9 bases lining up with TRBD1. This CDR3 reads CASGRRDRVHYTF. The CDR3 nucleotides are TGTGCCAGCGGCCGCCGGGACAGGGTTCACTACACCTTC.